The T cell receptor (beta chain) under discussion was sequenced for a study of OX40 agonist ivuxolimab in advanced cancers. Produced via immunoSEQ multiplex PCR; TCRdb's table is partial and in-frame only. The sample consists of tens of thousands of clones, approximately 86% of them appearing once. A note on this clone: Its antigen is not identified.

V was trimmed by 0 bases and J by 4 bases, leaving 7 bases between them. This CDR3 comprises 13 residues. Looked up from germline, CDR1 is SGHRS and CDR2 is YFSETQ. Overall study results and limits: CD4+ and CD8+ blood T cells expanded clonally by week 6 at 0.1 to 3.0 mg/kg. Individuals who were partial responders at 0.1-3.0 mg/kg had clonal expansion that ranked among the lowest. Certain nonresponders likewise exhibited a low normalized T-cell clonal expansion.

The receptor comes from an adult with an advanced solid tumor such as melanoma, head and neck, liver or kidney cancer. The rearrangement uses TRBV5-1 and TRBJ1-1, with D possibly TRBD1 on 6 matching bases. Sequencing was performed on CD4+ or CD8+ T cells sorted from blood, taken in a trial of the OX40 agonist ivuxolimab. In DNA, the CDR3 is TGCGCCAGCAGCTTGGACAGGGCCACTGAAGCTTTCTTT. Amino acids: CASSLDRATEAFF.